This TCR beta chain was captured by sequencing in a study of T cells in Graves' hyperthyroidism and ophthalmopathy. Researchers barred patients who had uncontrolled infection, other autoimmune disease, pregnancy or lactation. Diagnoses used clinical symptoms, serum thyroxine and TRAb, thyroid ultrasound and orbital computed tomography. Authors of the study amplified TCR beta CDR3 regions from RNA transcripts. RT-PCR in the first round (using the HTBI primer set) targeted the TCR CDR3. From the multiplex PCR reads, TCRdb called clonotypes with MiXCR, one entry per CDR3 protein. The profile shows about 600,000 distinct CDR3 sequences, 16% of them singletons. There are many counts of this clonotype. The CDR3 runs to 14 residues. V dropped 5 bases and J dropped 4 bases, with 11 bases sitting between them. Germline V gene sequence: CDR1 LNHNV, CDR2 YYDKDF (reference sequence).

Material: blood. The TCR sequence derives from a woman in her 40s with Graves' ophthalmopathy. The chain uses TRBV15 and TRBJ2-2; D perhaps matches TRBD1 (6 bases). The CDR3 nucleotides read TGTGCCACCAGCGGGGACACTATCACCGGGGAGCTGTTTTTT. Its protein is CATSGDTITGELFF.